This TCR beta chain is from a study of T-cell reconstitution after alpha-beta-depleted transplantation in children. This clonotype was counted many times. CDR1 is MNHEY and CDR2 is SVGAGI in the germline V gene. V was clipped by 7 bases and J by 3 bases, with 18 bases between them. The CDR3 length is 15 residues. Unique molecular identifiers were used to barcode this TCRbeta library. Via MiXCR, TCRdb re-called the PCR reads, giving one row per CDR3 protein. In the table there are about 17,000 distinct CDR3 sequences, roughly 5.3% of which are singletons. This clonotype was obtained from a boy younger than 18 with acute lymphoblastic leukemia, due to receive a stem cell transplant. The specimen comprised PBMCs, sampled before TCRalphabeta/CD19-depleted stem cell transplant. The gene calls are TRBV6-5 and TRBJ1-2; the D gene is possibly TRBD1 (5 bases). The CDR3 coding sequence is TGTGCCAGCATTTTATCCGTAATGGGACACTATGGCTACACCTTC. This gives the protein CASILSVMGHYGYTF.